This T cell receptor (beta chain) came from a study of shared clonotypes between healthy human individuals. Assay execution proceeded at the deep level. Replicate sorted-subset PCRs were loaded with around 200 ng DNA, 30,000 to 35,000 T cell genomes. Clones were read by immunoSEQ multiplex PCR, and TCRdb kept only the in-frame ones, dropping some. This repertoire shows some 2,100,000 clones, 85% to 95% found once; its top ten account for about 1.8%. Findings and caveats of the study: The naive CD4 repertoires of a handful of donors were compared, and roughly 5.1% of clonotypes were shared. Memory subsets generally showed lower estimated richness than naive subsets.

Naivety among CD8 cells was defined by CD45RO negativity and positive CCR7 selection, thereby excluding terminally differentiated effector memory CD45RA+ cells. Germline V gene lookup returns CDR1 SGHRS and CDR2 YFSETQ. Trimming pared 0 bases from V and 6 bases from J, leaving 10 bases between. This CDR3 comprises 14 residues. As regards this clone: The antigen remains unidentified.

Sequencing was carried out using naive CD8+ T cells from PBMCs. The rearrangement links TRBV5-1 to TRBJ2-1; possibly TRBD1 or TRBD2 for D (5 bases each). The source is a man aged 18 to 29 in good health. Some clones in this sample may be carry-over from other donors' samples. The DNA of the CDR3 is TGCGCCAGCAGCTTGGACGAAGGGACCAATGAGCAGTTCTTC. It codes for CASSLDEGTNEQFF.